This is a list of T cell receptor beta chains from one sample in a study of T-cell reconstitution after alpha-beta-depleted transplantation in children. Each CDR3 protein is one row after TCRdb ran MiXCR on the PCR reads. The sample shows 100,000 or so distinct CDR3 sequences, 5% to 6% of them seen only once. Sequencing was performed on PBMCs, mostly from graft donor cells, taken 60 days after TCRalphabeta/CD19-depleted stem cell transplant. The receptors were sampled from a female patient between 2 and 10 years old who had a stem cell transplant for Fanconi anemia, so the T cells may come from the graft donor. Each CDR3 is given with its conserved first and last residue. Each record gives: J gene, clone size, D gene, V gene, CDR3 length, CDR3 protein, CDR3 DNA. A D gene is named only where the DNA matches it firmly. The size field is filled for only some rows; it gives once, few, many or a size class.

TRBJ2-4 many - TRBV9 14 CASSEIPSLNIQYF TGTGCCAGCAGCGAAATCCCGAGTCTAAACATTCAGTACTTC
TRBJ2-1 few TRBD2 TRBV5-6 17 CASSWATGLAGDPEQFF TGTGCCAGCAGCTGGGCGACAGGACTAGCGGGAGACCCTGAGCAGTTCTTC
TRBJ2-5 many - TRBV25-1 13 CASSGTNQETQYF TGTGCCAGCAGTGGGACAAACCAAGAGACCCAGTACTTC
TRBJ1-1 - - TRBV6-5 13 CASKLAENTEAFF TGTGCCAGCAAGTTGGCGGAGAACACTGAAGCTTTCTTT
TRBJ2-1 many - TRBV28 17 CASRPITGTYHYNEQFF TGTGCCAGCAGGCCTATTACCGGGACCTACCACTACAATGAGCAGTTCTTC
TRBJ2-5 many - TRBV20-1 16 CSPIKKTGPLQETQYF TGCAGCCCCATCAAAAAGACAGGACCCCTCCAAGAGACCCAGTACTTC
TRBJ2-7 medium-sized TRBD2 TRBV5-1 14 CASSLTSGSYEQYF TGTGCCAGCAGCTTAACTAGCGGCTCCTACGAGCAGTACTTC
TRBJ1-2 many - TRBV10-3 13 CAITVDVNYGYTF TGTGCCATCACCGTAGATGTTAACTATGGCTACACCTTC
TRBJ1-5 many - TRBV15 13 CATSRAVGQPQHF TGTGCCACCAGCAGAGCCGTTGGGCAGCCCCAGCATTTT
TRBJ2-7 many - TRBV2 15 CASQSKRGDSYEQYF TGTGCCAGCCAAAGTAAGAGAGGGGATTCCTACGAGCAGTACTTC
TRBJ2-7 - TRBD1 TRBV10-3 13 CAILGQGAYEQYF TGTGCCATCTTGGGACAGGGGGCCTACGAGCAGTACTTC
TRBJ2-5 few - TRBV5-1 16 CASSIPLGGYQETQYF TGCGCCAGCAGCATACCCTTAGGGGGGTACCAAGAGACCCAGTACTTC
TRBJ2-1 many - TRBV10-3 11 CAINQGVEQFF TGTGCCATCAACCAGGGTGTTGAGCAGTTCTTC
TRBJ2-7 many - TRBV12-3/TRBV12-4 15 CASSLAELISYEQYF TGTGCCAGCAGTTTAGCGGAACTAATCTCCTACGAGCAGTACTTC